The present TCR beta chain was sequenced within a study of OX40 agonist ivuxolimab in advanced cancers. Study information: A male proportion of more than 75% was recorded, with mean age around 64 years and range roughly 20 to 90.

Findings and caveats of the study: Not determined was the antigen specificity of the expanded peripheral T cells. Part of the nonresponder group also had normalized T-cell clonal expansion that was low.

Sequenced by immunoSEQ multiplex PCR; TCRdb stores in-frame clones only, minus some. The table lists fewer than 100,000 clones, 87% of them singletons. Comments on this clone: The antigen remains unidentified.

The CDR3 runs 15 residues. V lost 5 bases, J lost 4 bases, and 8 bases stayed unmatched. Germline assignment: CDR1 SEHNR and CDR2 FQNEAQ (reference sequence). The specimen was CD4+ or CD8+ T cells sorted from blood, collected in a trial of the OX40 agonist ivuxolimab. The chain recombines TRBV7-9 with TRBJ1-1, with TRBD1 matching 9 bases. The sequence came from an adult with an advanced solid tumor such as melanoma, head and neck, liver or kidney cancer. The CDR3 protein is CASSPQGASGTEAFF. The DNA for the CDR3 is TGTGCCAGCAGCCCACAGGGGGCGTCGGGCACTGAAGCTTTCTTT. The whole variable domain, remainder taken from reference TRBV7-9 and TRBJ1-1, is DTGVSQNPRHKITKRGQNVTFRCDPISEHNRLYWYRQTLGQGPEFLTYFQNEAQLEKSRLLSDRFSAERPKGSFSTLEIQRTEQGDSAMYLCASSPQGASGTEAFFGQGTRLTVV.